Listed below are T cell receptor beta chains from one sample, sequenced in a study of T-cell memory formation after mild COVID-19. In TCRdb, the 5' RACE reads were re-called with MiXCR into one record per CDR3 protein. Among 300,000 to 400,000 distinct CDR3 sequences listed, about 13% were seen once. The sample taken for sequencing was PBMCs or a T cell subset sorted from them (not recorded which). These receptors came from a young man who had mild COVID-19 (a few samples of this study predate the infection). Cell type and time point are not known. Both conserved end residues are part of each CDR3. A D gene is named only where the DNA matches it firmly. Only some rows state a clone size, as once, few, many or a class for expanded clones.

DNA,CDR3,V,size,D,J
TGCAGTGCTAGAGATGAGGGGAGCTCCTATAATTCACCCCTCCACTTT,CSARDEGSSYNSPLHF,TRBV20-1,.,.,TRBJ1-6
TGCAGTGCCAAAGGGGACAGGGATGGAGCTTTCTTT,CSAKGDRDGAFF,TRBV20-1,few,TRBD1,TRBJ1-1
TGTGCCAGCAACTACAGGGCCGGAAGCTATGGCTACACCTTC,CASNYRAGSYGYTF,TRBV28,few,.,TRBJ1-2
TGCAGTGCTAGGGCCGACAAGCAGACCCAGTACTTC,CSARADKQTQYF,TRBV20-1,.,.,TRBJ2-5
TGTGCCAGCAGTGGGCAGTTAGGCTACAATGAGCAGTTCTTC,CASSGQLGYNEQFF,TRBV2,few,.,TRBJ2-1
TGTGCCAGCAGTTGGTCGGAAAACACAGATACGCAGTATTTT,CASSWSENTDTQYF,TRBV6-5,few,.,TRBJ2-3
TGTGCCAGCATCGGGTCAGCCTTTTGGAGCTCCTACGAGCAGTACTTC,CASIGSAFWSSYEQYF,TRBV6-2/TRBV6-3,few,.,TRBJ2-7
TGCGCCAGCAGCCAAGGACTAGCGGGGGCCGGGGAGCTGTTTTTT,CASSQGLAGAGELFF,TRBV5-1,.,TRBD2,TRBJ2-2
TGTGCCAGCAGCTTCCCCGGGACGCCGAGGACTGTTAGCACAGATACGCAGTATTTT,CASSFPGTPRTVSTDTQYF,TRBV7-8,many,.,TRBJ2-3
TGTGCCAGTAGATGGGGGACTCTGGAAAAACTGTTTTTT,CASRWGTLEKLFF,TRBV19,.,.,TRBJ1-4
TGTGCCAGCAGCCAGGGGGACAGCGACTATGGCTACACCTTC,CASSQGDSDYGYTF,TRBV4-2,few,TRBD1,TRBJ1-2
TGCGCCAGCAGCCTTTCACCTCGGGACACCGGGGCGTGGGGCGAGCAGTACTTC,CASSLSPRDTGAWGEQYF,TRBV4-1,few,.,TRBJ2-7
TGTGCCAGCACCCCTGCTGGGGCCGGCACAGATACGCAGTATTTT,CASTPAGAGTDTQYF,TRBV28,.,.,TRBJ2-3
TGTGCCAGCAGTGGCGGGGGGGCCAGCACAGATACGCAGTATTTT,CASSGGGASTDTQYF,TRBV6-4,many,TRBD2,TRBJ2-3
TGTGCCACTCAAGCCGGAGATACGCAGTATTTT,CATQAGDTQYF,TRBV24-1,.,.,TRBJ2-3
TGTGCCAGCAGTGTGACACAGGGAAATGAAAAACTGTTTTTT,CASSVTQGNEKLFF,TRBV12-3/TRBV12-4,.,.,TRBJ1-4
TGTGCCAGCAGTGAAGCGCCGGGAGGAACCTACGAGCAGTACTTC,CASSEAPGGTYEQYF,TRBV2,.,TRBD2,TRBJ2-7
TGCGCCAGCAGCCAAGAAGCCGCCCAGGAGACCCAGTACTTC,CASSQEAAQETQYF,TRBV4-3,many,.,TRBJ2-5
TGTGCCAGCAGCTCGGACAGGGTATTACAGCCCCAGCATTTT,CASSSDRVLQPQHF,TRBV7-2,few,TRBD1,TRBJ1-5
TGTGCCAGCTCGCGCGCGGGGTCGGGGTTCACTGAAGCTTTCTTT,CASSRAGSGFTEAFF,TRBV18,.,.,TRBJ1-1
TGTGCCAGCAGTTTTCTCGTCTATGGCTACACCTTC,CASSFLVYGYTF,TRBV6-1,.,.,TRBJ1-2
TGCGCCAGCAGCCAAGATTTGGTCGGGACAGGCTCTAACTATGGCTACACCTTC,CASSQDLVGTGSNYGYTF,TRBV4-1,few,TRBD1,TRBJ1-2
TGCAGCGTTGAACCAGTCTACAGCTACAATGAGCAGTTCTTC,CSVEPVYSYNEQFF,TRBV29-1,many,.,TRBJ2-1
TGTGCCAGCAGCAGACAGGGGGATGGCTACACCTTC,CASSRQGDGYTF,TRBV12-3/TRBV12-4,.,TRBD1,TRBJ1-2
TGTGCCAGCAGTTCAGAGACCTACGAGCAGTACTTC,CASSSETYEQYF,TRBV12-3/TRBV12-4,many,.,TRBJ2-7
TGTGCCAGTAGTATCGGCAACTCCTACGAGCAGTACTTC,CASSIGNSYEQYF,TRBV19,.,.,TRBJ2-7
TGTGCCAGGGGTAATCAGCCCCAGCATTTT,CARGNQPQHF,TRBV6-5,.,.,TRBJ1-5
TGCGCCAGCAGCCAAGAATCGGGGGAAAAACTGTTTTTT,CASSQESGEKLFF,TRBV4-3,few,.,TRBJ1-4
TGCGCCAGCAGCCCCTCCGGGGAGGAAGAGGACTATGGCTACACCTTC,CASSPSGEEEDYGYTF,TRBV4-3,.,.,TRBJ1-2
TGTGCCAGCAGTTACGTTTGGAGGGACACTGAAGCTTTCTTT,CASSYVWRDTEAFF,TRBV6-6,few,.,TRBJ1-1
TGTGCCAGCAGCTTGTTCTATGGCTACACCTTC,CASSLFYGYTF,TRBV11-2,.,.,TRBJ1-2
TGTGCCAGCAGCCAAGTTCCCACACCCTACTACGAGCAGTACTTC,CASSQVPTPYYEQYF,TRBV3-1,many,.,TRBJ2-7